This T cell receptor beta chain originates from a study of shared clonotypes between healthy human individuals. Study-level results: Among non-shared clonotypes, generation probabilities were lower than among those shared by all four donors.

Division of CD4+ cells produced a CD45RA+ naive subset and a CD45RA-negative memory subset. The CDR3 extends over 16 amino acids. Germline assignment: CDR1 KGHSH and CDR2 LQKENI. The germline V and J ends were trimmed by 0 bases and 6 bases, with 14 bases remaining between them. In regard to this clone: Its antigen is not known.

Deep was the level used in running the assay. Assay: immunoSEQ multiplex PCR; the TCRdb copy retains only in-frame clones and omits some. The table includes around 990,000 clones, 70% to 80% detected once. This chain uses TRBV18 with TRBJ2-2; D not certain. The specimen sequenced was memory CD4+ T cells from PBMCs. This sample's subset: CD45RA-negative fraction. The TCR was taken from a young man in good health. Some clones in this sample may be carry-over from other donors' samples. The CDR3: CASSPPSERLSGELFF. The DNA of the CDR3 is TGTGCCAGCTCACCACCGAGCGAGAGGCTCTCCGGGGAGCTGTTTTTT.